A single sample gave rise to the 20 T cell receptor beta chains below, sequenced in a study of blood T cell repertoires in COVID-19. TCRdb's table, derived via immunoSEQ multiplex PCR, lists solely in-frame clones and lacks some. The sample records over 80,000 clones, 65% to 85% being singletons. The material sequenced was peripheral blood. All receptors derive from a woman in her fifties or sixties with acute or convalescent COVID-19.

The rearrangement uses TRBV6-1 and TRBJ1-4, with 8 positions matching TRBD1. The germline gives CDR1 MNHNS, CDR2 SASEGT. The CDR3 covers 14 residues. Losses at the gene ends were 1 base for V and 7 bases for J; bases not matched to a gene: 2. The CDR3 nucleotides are TGTGCCAGCAGTGAAGGGACAGGGAGTGAAAAACTGTTTTTT. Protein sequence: CASSEGTGSEKLFF.

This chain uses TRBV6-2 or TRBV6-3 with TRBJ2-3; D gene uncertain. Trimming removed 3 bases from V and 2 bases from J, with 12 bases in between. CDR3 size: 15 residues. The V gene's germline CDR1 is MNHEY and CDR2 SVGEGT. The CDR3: CASSYLAVYTDTQYF. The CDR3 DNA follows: TGTGCCAGCAGTTATTTGGCAGTTTACACAGATACGCAGTATTTT.

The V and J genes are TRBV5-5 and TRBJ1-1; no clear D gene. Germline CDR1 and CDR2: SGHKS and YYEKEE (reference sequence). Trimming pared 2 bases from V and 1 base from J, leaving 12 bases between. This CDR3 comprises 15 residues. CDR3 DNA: TGTGCCAGCAGCTTCCAAAGGACTCCGAACACTGAAGCTTTCTTT. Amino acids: CASSFQRTPNTEAFF. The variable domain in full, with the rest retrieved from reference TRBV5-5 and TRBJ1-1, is DAGVTQSPTHLIKTRGQQVTLRCSPISGHKSVSWYQQVLGQGPQFIFQYYEKEERGRGNFPDRFSARQFPNYSSELNVNALLLGDSALYLCASSFQRTPNTEAFFGQGTRLTVV.

The CDR3 reads CASSSQVAGQETQYF. DNA of the CDR3: TGTGCCAGCAGTTCCCAGGTGGCTGGCCAAGAGACCCAGTACTTC. The chain uses TRBV7-2 and TRBJ2-5; D unresolved. CDR1 is SGHTA, CDR2 FQGNSA, per germline. The CDR3 runs 15 residues. V was trimmed by 6 bases and J by 1 base, leaving 15 bases between them.

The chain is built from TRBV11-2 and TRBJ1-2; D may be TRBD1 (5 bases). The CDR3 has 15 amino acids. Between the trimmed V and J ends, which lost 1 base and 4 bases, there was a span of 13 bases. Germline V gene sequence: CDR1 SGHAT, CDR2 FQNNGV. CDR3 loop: CASSLASPGSYGYTF. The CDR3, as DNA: TGTGCCAGCAGCTTAGCTTCCCCAGGGTCCTATGGCTACACCTTC.

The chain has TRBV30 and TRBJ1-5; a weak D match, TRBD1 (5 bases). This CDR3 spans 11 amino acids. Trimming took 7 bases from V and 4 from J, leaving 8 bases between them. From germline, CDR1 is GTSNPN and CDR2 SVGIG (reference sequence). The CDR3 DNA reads TGTGCCTTCACAGGTAATCAGCCCCAGCATTTT. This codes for CAFTGNQPQHF.

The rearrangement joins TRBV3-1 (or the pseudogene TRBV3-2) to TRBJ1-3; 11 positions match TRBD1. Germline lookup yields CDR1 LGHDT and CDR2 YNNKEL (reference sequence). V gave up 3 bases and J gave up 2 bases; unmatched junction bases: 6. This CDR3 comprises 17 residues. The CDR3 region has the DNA TGTGCCAGCAGCCATTTAGCGGGACAGGGGGCTGGAAACACCATATATTTT. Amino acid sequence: CASSHLAGQGAGNTIYF.

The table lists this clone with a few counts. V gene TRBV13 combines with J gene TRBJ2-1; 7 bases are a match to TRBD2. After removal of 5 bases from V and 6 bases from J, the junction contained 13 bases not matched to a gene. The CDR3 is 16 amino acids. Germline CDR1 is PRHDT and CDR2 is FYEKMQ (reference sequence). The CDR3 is CASSPGRAGPRNEQFF. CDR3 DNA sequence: TGTGCCAGCAGCCCAGGACGAGCGGGGCCTCGCAATGAGCAGTTCTTC.

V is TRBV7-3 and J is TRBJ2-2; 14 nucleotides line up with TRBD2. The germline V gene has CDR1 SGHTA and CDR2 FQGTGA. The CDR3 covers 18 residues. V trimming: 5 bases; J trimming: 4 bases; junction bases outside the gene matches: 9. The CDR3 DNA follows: TGTGCCAGCAGCGCACCGGGACTAGCGGGGGCCGGCACCGGGGAGCTGTTTTTT. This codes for CASSAPGLAGAGTGELFF.

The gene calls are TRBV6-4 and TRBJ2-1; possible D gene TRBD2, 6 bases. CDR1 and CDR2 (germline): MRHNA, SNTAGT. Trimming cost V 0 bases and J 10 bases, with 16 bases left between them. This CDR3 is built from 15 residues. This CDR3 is CASSDSGGVVEEQFF. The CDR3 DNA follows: TGTGCCAGCAGTGACTCGGGGGGAGTGGTGGAGGAGCAGTTCTTC.

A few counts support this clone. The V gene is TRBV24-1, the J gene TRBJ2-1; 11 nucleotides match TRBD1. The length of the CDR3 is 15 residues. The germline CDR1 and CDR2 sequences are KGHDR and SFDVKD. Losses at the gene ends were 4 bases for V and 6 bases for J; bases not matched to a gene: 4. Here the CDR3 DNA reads TGTGCCACCAGTGACACCGGGACAGGGGGCAATGAGCAGTTCTTC. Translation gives CATSDTGTGGNEQFF.

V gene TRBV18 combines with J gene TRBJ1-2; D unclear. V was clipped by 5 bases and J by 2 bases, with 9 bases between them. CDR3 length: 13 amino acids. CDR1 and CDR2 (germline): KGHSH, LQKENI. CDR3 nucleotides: TGTGCCAGCTCAGAGACTGGGAACTATGGCTACACCTTC. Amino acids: CASSETGNYGYTF.

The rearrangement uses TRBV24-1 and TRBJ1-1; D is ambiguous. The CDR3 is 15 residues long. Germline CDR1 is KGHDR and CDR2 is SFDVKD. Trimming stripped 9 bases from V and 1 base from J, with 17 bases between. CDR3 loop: CATASASGRNTEAFF. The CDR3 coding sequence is TGTGCCACCGCGTCCGCGTCCGGGAGGAACACTGAAGCTTTCTTT.

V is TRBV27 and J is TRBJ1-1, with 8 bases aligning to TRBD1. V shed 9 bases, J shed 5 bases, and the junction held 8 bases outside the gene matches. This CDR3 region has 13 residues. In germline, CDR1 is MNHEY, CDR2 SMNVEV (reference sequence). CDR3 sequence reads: CASTTGARTEAFF. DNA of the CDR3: TGTGCCAGTACGACAGGGGCGCGGACTGAAGCTTTCTTT.

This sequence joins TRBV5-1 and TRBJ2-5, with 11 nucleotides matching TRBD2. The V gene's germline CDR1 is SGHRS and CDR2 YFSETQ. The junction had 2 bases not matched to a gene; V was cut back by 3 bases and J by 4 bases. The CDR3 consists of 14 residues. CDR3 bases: TGCGCCAGCAGCTCGGGGACTAGCGGAGAGACCCAGTACTTC. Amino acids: CASSSGTSGETQYF.

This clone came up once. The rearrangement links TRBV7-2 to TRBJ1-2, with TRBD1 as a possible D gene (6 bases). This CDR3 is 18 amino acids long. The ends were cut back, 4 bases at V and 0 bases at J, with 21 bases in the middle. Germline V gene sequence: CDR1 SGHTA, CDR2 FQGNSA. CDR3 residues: CASSSGGGGGAANYGYTF. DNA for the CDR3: TGTGCCAGCAGCTCGGGAGGCGGCGGGGGGGCGGCTAACTATGGCTACACCTTC.

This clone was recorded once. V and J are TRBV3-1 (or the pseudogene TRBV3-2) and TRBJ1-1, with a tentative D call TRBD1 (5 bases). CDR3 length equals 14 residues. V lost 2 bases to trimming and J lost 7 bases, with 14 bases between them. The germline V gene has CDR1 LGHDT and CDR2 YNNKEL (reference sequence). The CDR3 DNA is TGTGCCAGCAGCCAATACTGGGGGGGAGGTGAAGCTTTCTTT. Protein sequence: CASSQYWGGGEAFF.

CDR3 nucleotides: TGTGCCAGCAGCTTCCAGGGAGGGGAAAAACTGTTTTTT. Protein sequence: CASSFQGGEKLFF. This chain uses TRBV13 with TRBJ1-4; a possible D gene is TRBD1 (5 bases). CDR3 length: 13 residues. Germline V CDR1 and CDR2: PRHDT, FYEKMQ (reference sequence). V lost 3 bases and J 8 bases, leaving 10 bases between the germline ends.

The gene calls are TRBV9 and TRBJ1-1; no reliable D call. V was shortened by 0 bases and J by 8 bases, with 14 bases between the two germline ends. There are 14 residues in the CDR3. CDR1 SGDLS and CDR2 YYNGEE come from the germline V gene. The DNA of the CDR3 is TGTGCCAGCAGCGTAGGTCCAGGTTCGGTAGAAGCTTTCTTT. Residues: CASSVGPGSVEAFF.

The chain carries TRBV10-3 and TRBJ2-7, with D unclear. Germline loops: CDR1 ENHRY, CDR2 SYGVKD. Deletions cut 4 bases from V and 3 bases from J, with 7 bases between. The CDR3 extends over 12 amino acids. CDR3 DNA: TGTGCCATCAGTGCTCAGAACTACGAGCAGTACTTC. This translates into CAISAQNYEQYF.